This T cell receptor (beta chain) was recovered during a study of post-analysis software for immune sequencing data. The TCR beta cDNA libraries contained unique molecular identifiers. TCRdb reprocessed the PCR reads via MiXCR and lists one record per CDR3 protein. Of hundreds of thousands of distinct CDR3 sequences detected, about 60% appear once; the ten largest clones hold 11%. With respect to this clonotype: Its antigen is unknown.

Study observations and caveats: F measure clustering grouped samples strongly by preparation batch.

This sequence originates from a girl aged 2 to 10 with multiple sclerosis. The specimen was blood.

The CDR3 reads CASSLKPATNEKLFF. In nucleotides, the CDR3 is TGCGCCAGCAGCTTGAAGCCTGCAACTAATGAAAAACTGTTTTTT. The chain has TRBV5-1 and TRBJ1-4; no definite D call. The V gene lost 1 base and the J gene lost 0 bases, with 7 bases spanning the gap. Germline V lookup: CDR1 SGHRS, CDR2 YFSETQ. This CDR3 has 15 residues.